The rows below give T cell receptor beta chains drawn from one sample of a study of blood T cell repertoires in COVID-19. Sequencing was performed with immunoSEQ multiplex PCR; in TCRdb, only in-frame clones are kept and a portion is missing. The sample has about 250,000 clones; 65% to 90% are singletons. What was sequenced was PBMCs or T cells enriched from blood (not recorded which). The receptors derive from a woman between 45 and 65 years old with acute COVID-19. CDR3s leave out the opening cysteine and the closing phenylalanine or tryptophan. Fields, in order: V gene, CDR3 length, J gene, clone size, CDR3 protein. Clone size is not always given. Where it is, it says once, few, many or a class for expanded clones.

>TRBV30|11|TRBJ1-2|once
AWLYGQNHGYT
>TRBV5-6|12|TRBJ1-2|.
ASSPNRGRLGYT
>TRBV2|11|TRBJ1-3|.
ASRKEFGNTIY
>TRBV5-8|13|TRBJ1-5|.
ASSLGQGGFQPQH
>TRBV27|13|TRBJ1-5|once
ATQDRAYSNQPQH
>TRBV3-1/TRBV3-2|13|TRBJ1-4|once
ARTQGSGTNEKLF
>TRBV9|13|TRBJ1-1|.
ASSVATGGGTEAF
>TRBV2|14|TRBJ2-2|.
ASSGAGGHNTGELF
>TRBV4-3|14|TRBJ1-5|.
ASSPATGTGVQPQH
>TRBV5-4|12|TRBJ1-4|.
ASSSAGGNEKLF
>TRBV24-1|14|TRBJ2-3|.
ATSDLMPGPTDTQY
>TRBV29-1|12|TRBJ1-2|.
SVIVRTGESGYT
>TRBV7-2|13|TRBJ2-7|.
ASSLGASGDYEQY
>TRBV9|13|TRBJ1-1|once
ASSATGIMNTEAF
>TRBV21-1|12|TRBJ1-1|few
ASSKRTGNTEAF
>TRBV14|14|TRBJ1-6|.
ASSRDPGVQSSPLH
>TRBV6-5|9|TRBJ1-2|.
AIQRGYGYT
>TRBV7-2|17|TRBJ2-1|once
ASSAGVGSGRSSYNEQF
>TRBV5-1|10|TRBJ1-2|.
ASSQGAVGYT
>TRBV18|11|TRBJ2-3|.
ASSPDNRDTQY
>TRBV15|16|TRBJ1-5|.
ATSRVGTRRYSNQPQH
>TRBV20-1|9|TRBJ1-1|.
SASMNTEAF
>TRBV10-3|12|TRBJ1-1|.
AISLDRVSTEAF
>TRBV3-1/TRBV3-2|11|TRBJ1-2|.
ASSRGTLYGYT
>TRBV19|13|TRBJ2-7|.
ASSTPGQGAYEQY
>TRBV18|10|TRBJ1-1|.
ASSSGLTEAF
>TRBV30|10|TRBJ1-4|.
AWSAQNEKLF
>TRBV19|13|TRBJ1-2|.
ASSIQGQGTYGYT
>TRBV19|13|TRBJ1-6|.
ASNPGSSYNSPLH
>TRBV30|13|TRBJ1-2|.
AWSRFDDRLYGYT
>TRBV6-5|11|TRBJ2-7|.
ASSSLDGNEQY
>TRBV5-1|13|TRBJ2-7|.
ASSLAGTGAYEQY
>TRBV30|12|TRBJ1-5|.
AWSNGRDSQPQH
>TRBV5-1|15|TRBJ2-7|once
ASSLEASGGPVYEQY
>TRBV7-9|11|TRBJ1-1|.
ASSLQLNTEAF
>TRBV4-2|14|TRBJ1-2|few
ASSQDPGTANYGYT
>TRBV11-2|14|TRBJ1-1|.
ASSFLQGARNTEAF
>TRBV7-9|10|TRBJ1-1|.
ASSSRTGEAF
>TRBV20-1|10|TRBJ1-2|.
SASAGDSGYT
>TRBV7-9|12|TRBJ2-7|once
ASSLVNAYYEQY
>TRBV7-2|17|TRBJ2-3|once
ASSLTSSGANPSTDTQY
>TRBV19|12|TRBJ2-7|.
ASSIQDSSYEQY
>TRBV7-2|17|TRBJ1-2|.
ASSLVPPNFGQGRNGYT
>TRBV3-1/TRBV3-2|12|TRBJ2-4|.
ASSFWGVGNIQY